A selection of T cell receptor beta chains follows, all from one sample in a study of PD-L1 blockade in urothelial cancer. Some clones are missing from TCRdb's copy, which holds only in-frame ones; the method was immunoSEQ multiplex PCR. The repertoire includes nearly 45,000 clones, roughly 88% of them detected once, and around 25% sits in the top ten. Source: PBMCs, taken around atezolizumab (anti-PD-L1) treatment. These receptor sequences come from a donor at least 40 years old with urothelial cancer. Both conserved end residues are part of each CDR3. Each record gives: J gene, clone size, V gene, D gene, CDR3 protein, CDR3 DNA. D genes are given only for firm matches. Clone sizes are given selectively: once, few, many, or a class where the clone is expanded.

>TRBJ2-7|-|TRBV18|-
CASSSQDTYEQYF
TGTGCCAGCTCATCACAGGACACCTACGAGCAGTACTTC
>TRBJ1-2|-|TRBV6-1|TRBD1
CASSEGAGGSSGYTF
TGTGCCAGCAGTGAGGGGGCAGGGGGCTCGAGTGGCTACACCTTC
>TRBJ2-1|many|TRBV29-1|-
CSVEGWWGSGARTGDEQFF
TGCAGCGTTGAAGGTTGGTGGGGCAGTGGGGCGCGAACCGGAGATGAGCAGTTCTTC
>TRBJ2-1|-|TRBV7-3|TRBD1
CASSQRTGAYNEQFF
TGTGCCAGCAGCCAACGGACAGGGGCTTACAATGAGCAGTTCTTC
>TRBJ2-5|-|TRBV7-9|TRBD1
CASSRGQAKETQYF
TGTGCCAGCAGCCGCGGACAGGCGAAAGAGACCCAGTACTTC
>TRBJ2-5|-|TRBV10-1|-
CAPEEETQYF
TGCGCCCCCGAGGAAGAGACCCAGTACTTC
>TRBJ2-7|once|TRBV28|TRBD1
CASRPGQGYEQYF
TGTGCCAGCAGACCGGGACAGGGTTACGAGCAGTACTTC
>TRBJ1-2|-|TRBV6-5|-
CASSYSQARGGYTF
TGTGCCAGCAGTTATTCCCAGGCCAGGGGTGGCTACACCTTC
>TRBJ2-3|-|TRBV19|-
CASSIIEGRAGADTQYF
TGTGCCAGTAGTATTATCGAGGGAAGGGCCGGGGCAGATACGCAGTATTTT
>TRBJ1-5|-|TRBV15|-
CATSRDGGRTIDSNQPQHF
TGTGCCACCAGCAGAGATGGGGGCAGGACAATCGATAGCAATCAGCCCCAGCATTTT
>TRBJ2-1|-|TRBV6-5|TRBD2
CASSPGTSGNNEQFF
TGTGCCAGCAGTCCCGGGACTAGCGGGAACAATGAGCAGTTCTTC
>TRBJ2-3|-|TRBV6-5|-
CASSPPQGDTQYF
TGTGCCAGCAGTCCCCCGCAGGGTGATACGCAGTATTTT
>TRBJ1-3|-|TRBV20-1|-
CSAQGIDTIYF
TGCAGTGCCCAGGGTATCGACACCATATATTTT
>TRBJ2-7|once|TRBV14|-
CASSPQGAGSGDYEQYF
TGTGCCAGCAGCCCACAGGGGGCCGGTAGCGGGGACTACGAGCAGTACTTC